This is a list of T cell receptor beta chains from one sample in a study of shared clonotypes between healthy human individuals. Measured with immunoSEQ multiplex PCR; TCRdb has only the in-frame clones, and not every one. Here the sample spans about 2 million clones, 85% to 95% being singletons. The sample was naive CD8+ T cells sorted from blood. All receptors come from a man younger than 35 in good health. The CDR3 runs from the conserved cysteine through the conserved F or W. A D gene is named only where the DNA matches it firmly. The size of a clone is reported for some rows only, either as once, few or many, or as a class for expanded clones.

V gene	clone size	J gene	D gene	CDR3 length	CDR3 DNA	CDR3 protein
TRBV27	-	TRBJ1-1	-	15	TGTGCCAGCAGTTTCCTCACCGGGGGTGGCACTGAAGCTTTCTTT	CASSFLTGGGTEAFF
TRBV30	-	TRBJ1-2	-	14	TGTGCCTGGAGTGCCAGGGAGGCCGCTTATGGCTACACCTTC	CAWSAREAAYGYTF
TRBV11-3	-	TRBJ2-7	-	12	TGTGCCAGCAGCTCGGGAAGCTCAGAACAGTACTTC	CASSSGSSEQYF
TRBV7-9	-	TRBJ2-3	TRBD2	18	TGTGCCAGCAGCTTGAACCTCTTAGCGGGACCTAGCACAGATACGCAGTATTTT	CASSLNLLAGPSTDTQYF
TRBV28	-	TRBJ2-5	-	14	TGTGCCAGCAGTTTATTAGGGCTCAAAGAGACCCAGTACTTC	CASSLLGLKETQYF
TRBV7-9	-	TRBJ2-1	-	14	TGTGCCAGCAGCTTATTAGGGGATTACAATGAGCAGTTCTTC	CASSLLGDYNEQFF
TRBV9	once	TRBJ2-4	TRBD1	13	TGTGCCAGCAGCGTAACAGGGGCGGACATTCAGTACTTC	CASSVTGADIQYF
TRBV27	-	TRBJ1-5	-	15	TGTGCCAGCAGTCTGACAGTCTCTGGCAATCAGCCCCAGCATTTT	CASSLTVSGNQPQHF
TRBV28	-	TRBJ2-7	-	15	TGTGCCAGCAGTTTCCGCGGGCCTCAGGGCTACGAGCAGTACTTC	CASSFRGPQGYEQYF
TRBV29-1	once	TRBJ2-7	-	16	TGCAGCGTAGAGGGGTTTGGGACCCCCGCATCCTACGAGCAGTACTTC	CSVEGFGTPASYEQYF
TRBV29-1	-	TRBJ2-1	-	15	TGCAGCGTTGAAGACCCCGCCTTTACATTCATTGAGCAGTTCTTC	CSVEDPAFTFIEQFF
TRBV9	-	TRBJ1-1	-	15	TGTGCCAGCAGCGTAGGGGGCGACGAGAACACTGAAGCTTTCTTT	CASSVGGDENTEAFF
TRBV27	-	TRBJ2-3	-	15	TGTGCCAGCAGCCCGCAAGCCGATAGCACAGATACGCAGTATTTT	CASSPQADSTDTQYF
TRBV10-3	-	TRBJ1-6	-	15	TGTGCCATCAGTGAGTCTGGGGGGGCGAATTCACCCCTCCACTTT	CAISESGGANSPLHF
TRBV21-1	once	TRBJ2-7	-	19	TGTGCCAGCAGCCCTACAAGGAGGGAAAAGGGTGGGGTTTCCTACGAGCAGTACTTC	CASSPTRREKGGVSYEQYF
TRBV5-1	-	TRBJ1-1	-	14	TGCGCCAGCAGCTTGGCGTTCCTGGGAGAGGAAGCTTTCTTT	CASSLAFLGEEAFF
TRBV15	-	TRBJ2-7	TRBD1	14	TGTGCCACCAGCAGTGAGGACAGGGGCTACGAGCAGTACTTC	CATSSEDRGYEQYF
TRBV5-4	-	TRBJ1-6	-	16	TGTGCCAGCAGCTTGAAGAATGCAGGGCCTAATTCACCCCTCCACTTT	CASSLKNAGPNSPLHF
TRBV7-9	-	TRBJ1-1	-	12	TGTGCCAGCAGCATTGGGAATACTGAAGCTTTCTTT	CASSIGNTEAFF
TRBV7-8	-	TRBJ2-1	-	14	TGTGCCAGCAGCCACCCCGGGGCTTACAATGAGCAGTTCTTC	CASSHPGAYNEQFF
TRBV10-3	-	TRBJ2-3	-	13	TGTGCCATCAGTGAGTACGGCACAGATACGCAGTATTTT	CAISEYGTDTQYF
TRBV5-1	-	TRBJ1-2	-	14	TGCGCCAGCAGCTTGTTCTCAGGCGGAGATGGCTACACCTTC	CASSLFSGGDGYTF
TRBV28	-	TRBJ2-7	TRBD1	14	TGTGCCAGCAGTCTACAGGGGGACTCCTACGAGCAGTACTTC	CASSLQGDSYEQYF
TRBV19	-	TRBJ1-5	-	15	TGTGCCAGTAAGGATGGGGGGAACGGCAATCAGCCCCAGCATTTT	CASKDGGNGNQPQHF
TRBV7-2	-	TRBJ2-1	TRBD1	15	TGTGCCAGCAGCTTACGACAGGGGACCTACAATGAGCAGTTCTTC	CASSLRQGTYNEQFF
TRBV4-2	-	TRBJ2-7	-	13	TGTGCCAGCAGCTCCTCAGGGGCGGGGGAGCAGTACTTC	CASSSSGAGEQYF
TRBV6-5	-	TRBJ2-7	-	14	TGTGCCAGCAGTTACTCGAGTCAGGGTAACGAGCAGTACTTC	CASSYSSQGNEQYF
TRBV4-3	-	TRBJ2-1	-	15	TGCGCCAGCAGCCAAGAACTGGGCGCCTACAATGAGCAGTTCTTC	CASSQELGAYNEQFF
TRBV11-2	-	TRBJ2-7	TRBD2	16	TGTGCCAGCAGCTTAGAAACTAGCGGGGGAGTCTACGAGCAGTACTTC	CASSLETSGGVYEQYF
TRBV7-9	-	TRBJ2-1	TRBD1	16	TGTGCCAGCAGCTTACGAGGGCAGGGGGCGAGGAATGAGCAGTTCTTC	CASSLRGQGARNEQFF
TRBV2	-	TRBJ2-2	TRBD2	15	TGTGCCAGCAGACCAGGGACTAGCGCGGTAGGGGAGCTGTTTTTT	CASRPGTSAVGELFF
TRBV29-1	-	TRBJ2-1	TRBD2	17	TGCAGCGTTGAAGTTTTAGCGGGAGGGAGCTCCTACAATGAGCAGTTCTTC	CSVEVLAGGSSYNEQFF